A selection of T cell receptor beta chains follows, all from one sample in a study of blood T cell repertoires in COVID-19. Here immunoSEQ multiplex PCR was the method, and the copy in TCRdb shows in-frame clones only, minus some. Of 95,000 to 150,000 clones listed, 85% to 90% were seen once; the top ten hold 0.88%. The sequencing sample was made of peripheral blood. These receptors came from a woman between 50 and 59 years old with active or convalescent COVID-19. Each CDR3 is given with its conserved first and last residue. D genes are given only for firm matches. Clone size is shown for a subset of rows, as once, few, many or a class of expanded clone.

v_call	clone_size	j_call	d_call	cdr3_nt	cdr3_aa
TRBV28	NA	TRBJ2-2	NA	TGTGCCAGCGGGTCAGGGGCTAGAGGGGAGCTGTTTTTT	CASGSGARGELFF
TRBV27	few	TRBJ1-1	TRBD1	TGTGCCAGCAGTGCCAGAACAGGGGGCGGGATCACTGAAGCTTTCTTT	CASSARTGGGITEAFF
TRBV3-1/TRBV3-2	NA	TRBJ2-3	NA	TGTGCCAGCAGCCCTCGACTTCAGGGCGCCACAGATACGCAGTATTTT	CASSPRLQGATDTQYF
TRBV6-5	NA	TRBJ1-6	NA	TGTGCCAGCAGTCGGACCCGAAGGGGGTCACCCCTCCACTTT	CASSRTRRGSPLHF
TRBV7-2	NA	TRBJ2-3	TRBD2	TGTGCCAGCAGCTTCCTTAGCGGGAGTGGAACAGATACGCAGTATTTT	CASSFLSGSGTDTQYF
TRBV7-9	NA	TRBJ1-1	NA	TGTGCCAGCAGCTCCTCGTTTGGGGAGGGAGACACTGAAGCTTTCTTT	CASSSSFGEGDTEAFF
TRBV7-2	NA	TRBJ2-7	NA	TGTGCCAGCAGCATCGGGACTCGCTCCTACGAGCAGTACTTC	CASSIGTRSYEQYF
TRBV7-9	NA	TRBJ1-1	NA	TGTGCCAGCAGCTTTAATCCTTACACTGAAGCTTTCTTT	CASSFNPYTEAFF
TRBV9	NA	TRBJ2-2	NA	TGTGCCAGCAGCGTAGACTACAGGGCGGCCGGGGAGCTGTTTTTT	CASSVDYRAAGELFF
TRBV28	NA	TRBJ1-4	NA	TGTGCCATCCTAAATGAACTGTTTTTT	CAILNELFF
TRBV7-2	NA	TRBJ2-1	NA	TGTGCCAGCAGCTTTCTCGGACTGATCAATGAGCAGTTCTTC	CASSFLGLINEQFF
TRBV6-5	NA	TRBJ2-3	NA	TGTGCCAGCAGGAGGGGGGATACGCAGTATTTT	CASRRGDTQYF
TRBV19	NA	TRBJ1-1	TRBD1	TGTGCCAGTACGACAGGGGGTACGATGAACACTGAAGCTTTCTTT	CASTTGGTMNTEAFF
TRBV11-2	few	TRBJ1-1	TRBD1	TGTGCCAGCAGCACCCGGACAGGGGACACTGAAGCTTTCTTT	CASSTRTGDTEAFF
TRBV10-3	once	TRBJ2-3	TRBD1	TGTGCCATCAGTGACGGGGCCAGGGGGAATACGCAGTATTTT	CAISDGARGNTQYF
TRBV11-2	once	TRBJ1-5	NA	TGTGCCAGCAGCTTAGATAGTCAGGGCAACAATCAGCCCCAGCATTTT	CASSLDSQGNNQPQHF
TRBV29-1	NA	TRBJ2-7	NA	TGCAGCGTGGGGGAGACAGGGAGGTACTCCTACGAGCAGTACTTC	CSVGETGRYSYEQYF
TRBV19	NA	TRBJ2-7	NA	TGTGCCAGTAGTATAGAGGACAGCCCCGAGCAGTACTTC	CASSIEDSPEQYF
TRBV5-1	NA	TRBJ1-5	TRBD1	TGCGCCAGCAGCTTGGGGGACAGGAGCAATCAGCCCCAGCATTTT	CASSLGDRSNQPQHF
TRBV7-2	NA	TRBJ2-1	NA	TGTGCCAGCAGCCAGAGGCTCTACAATGAGCAGTTCTTC	CASSQRLYNEQFF
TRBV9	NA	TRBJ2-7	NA	TGTGCCAGCAGCGCCGGGACTCCATACGAGCAGTACTTC	CASSAGTPYEQYF
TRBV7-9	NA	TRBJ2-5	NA	TGTGCCAGCAGGACCAGGGGGGCCCAGTACTTC	CASRTRGAQYF
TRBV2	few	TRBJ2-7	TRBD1	TGTGCCAGCAGTGACCGGGACAGGGGGGGCGAGCAGTACTTC	CASSDRDRGGEQYF
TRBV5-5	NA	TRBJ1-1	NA	TGTGCCAGCAGCTCGGACAGTTGGACTGAAGCTTTCTTT	CASSSDSWTEAFF
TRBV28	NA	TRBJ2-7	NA	TGTGCCAGCAGCCAAATTTACGAGCAGTACTTC	CASSQIYEQYF
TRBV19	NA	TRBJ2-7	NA	TGTGCCAGTAGTATAGCGGGCCGGGACACCCTCTCCTACGAGCAGTACTTC	CASSIAGRDTLSYEQYF
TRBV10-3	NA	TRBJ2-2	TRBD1	TGTGCCATCAGGAGGACAGGGGAGGCCGGGGAGCTGTTTTTT	CAIRRTGEAGELFF
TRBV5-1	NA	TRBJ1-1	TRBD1	TGCGCCAGCAGCCCGGACAGGGGAAGAACTGAAGCTTTCTTT	CASSPDRGRTEAFF
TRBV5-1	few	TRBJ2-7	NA	TGCGCCAGCAAGGGAGAATACGAGCAGTACTTC	CASKGEYEQYF
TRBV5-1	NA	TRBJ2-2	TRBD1	TGCGCCAGCAGCCCGTTGACAGGGATCGACACCGGGGAGCTGTTTTTT	CASSPLTGIDTGELFF
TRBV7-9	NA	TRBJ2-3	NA	TGTGCCAGCAGCTTACCGGTCCTCACAGATACGCAGTATTTT	CASSLPVLTDTQYF
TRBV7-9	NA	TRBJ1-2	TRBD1	TGTGCCAGCAGCTTAGCAGGGGGCATCTATGGCTACACCTTC	CASSLAGGIYGYTF
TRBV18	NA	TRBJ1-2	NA	TGTGCCAGCTCACCTCAGGGGCTTTGGAGCTACACCTTC	CASSPQGLWSYTF
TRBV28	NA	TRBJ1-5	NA	TGTGCCAGCAGTGCGATCAGGGGCAATCAGCCCCAGCATTTT	CASSAIRGNQPQHF
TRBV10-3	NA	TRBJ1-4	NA	TGTGCCATCAGTACTCCGGAACAGGGTGATGAAAAACTGTTTTTT	CAISTPEQGDEKLFF
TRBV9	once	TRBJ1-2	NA	TGTGCCAGCAGCGTAGGAGTCACTTTCTATGGCTACACCTTC	CASSVGVTFYGYTF
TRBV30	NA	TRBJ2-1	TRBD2	TGTGCCTGGAGTCACAGCGGGAGTAATGAGCAGTTCTTC	CAWSHSGSNEQFF
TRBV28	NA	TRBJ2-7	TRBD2	TGTGCCAGCAGTTTCCTCCCTGGACTAGCGGGAGTCGGGGAGCAGTACTTC	CASSFLPGLAGVGEQYF
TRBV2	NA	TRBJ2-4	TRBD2	TGTGCCAGCACCCGGGGGGAGGGAAGAATTCAGTACTTC	CASTRGEGRIQYF
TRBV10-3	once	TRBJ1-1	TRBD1	TGTGCCATCACAAAAGGGACAGGAATGAACACTGAAGCTTTCTTT	CAITKGTGMNTEAFF
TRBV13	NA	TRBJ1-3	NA	TGTGCCAGCAGCAGGCAGGTGACGCCTGGAAACACCATATATTTT	CASSRQVTPGNTIYF
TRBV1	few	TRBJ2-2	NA	TGCACCAGCAGCCAAGAACCCCCCACCCGGGACTCAAACACCGGGGAGCTGTTTTTT	CTSSQEPPTRDSNTGELFF